This T cell receptor (beta chain) was captured by sequencing in a study of blood T cell repertoires in COVID-19. Study summary: Acute and convalescent COVID-19 samples came from the United States, Italy and Spain.

Under the authors' procedure: How many nucleated cells were present was estimated from reference gene primer amplification. Only in-frame clones appear in the TCRdb table, and some are missing; sequencing was by immunoSEQ multiplex PCR. V and J calls and clone size are as listed in that table; D and trimming were resolved from the DNA. The sample lists approximately 350,000 clones, 88% seen once, with approximately 7.3% in the top ten. One Seattle source followed patients from active infection through their disease course. The V segment lost 6 bases and the J segment 9 bases; nucleotides outside the gene matches: 10. CDR3 length equals 15 residues. Germline loops: CDR1 SGDLS, CDR2 YYNGEE.

Sequenced: peripheral blood. The chain recombines TRBV9 with TRBJ1-6; 9 positions match TRBD1. This receptor was identified in a woman in her 70s with COVID-19, enrolled during active disease. The CDR3 here is CASTTGTGSASPLHF. CDR3 bases: TGTGCCAGCACCACTGGGACAGGGTCGGCTTCACCCCTCCACTTT.